The rows below give T cell receptor beta chains drawn from one sample of a study of cytomegalovirus exposure and HLA in healthy donors. The method was immunoSEQ multiplex PCR; TCRdb's version includes in-frame clones alone and lacks a portion of them. The data contain 300,000 to 350,000 clones, approximately 85% of them singletons. The sequencing input was PBMCs. These receptors all come from a man in his thirties or forties in good health and CMV-seronegative. Both conserved end residues are part of each CDR3. A D gene is named only where the DNA matches it firmly. A clone size is listed for some rows: how often the clone was seen (once, few, many), or a class if it is expanded.

d_call clone_size j_call v_call cdr3_nt cdr3_aa
. . TRBJ2-7 TRBV7-9 TGTGCCAGCAGTAGCACAGGGTGGGGGAATTCCTACGAGCAGTACTTC CASSSTGWGNSYEQYF
TRBD1 once TRBJ1-2 TRBV28 TGTGCCAGCAGTTTCGGGGACAGGGGCTATGGCTACACCTTC CASSFGDRGYGYTF
. . TRBJ1-1 TRBV6-1 TGTGCCAGCAGGGAGGTGGATAACACTGAAGCTTTCTTT CASREVDNTEAFF
TRBD2 . TRBJ2-5 TRBV5-1 TGCGCCAGCAGCCTAGGGACTAGCGGAGCCCAAGAGACCCAGTACTTC CASSLGTSGAQETQYF
TRBD1 few TRBJ1-2 TRBV2 TGTGCCAGGGACAGGGTGGAAGGTGGCTACACCTTC CARDRVEGGYTF
. . TRBJ2-7 TRBV5-1 TGCGCCAGCACCCTCAATTTGGACAGACGAGCCTACGAGCAGTACTTC CASTLNLDRRAYEQYF
. . TRBJ1-1 TRBV20-1 TGCAGTGCTCGGTTGAACACTGAAGCTTTCTTT CSARLNTEAFF
TRBD2 . TRBJ2-3 TRBV30 TGTGCCTGGAAACTCGGGACTAGCGGGGGAGATACGCAGTATTTT CAWKLGTSGGDTQYF
TRBD1 . TRBJ1-1 TRBV11-2 TGTGCCAGCAGCCCATCCCCGGGACAGGGGAAGGAAGCTTTCTTT CASSPSPGQGKEAFF
. . TRBJ1-4 TRBV7-9 TGTGCCAGCAGCCCCCCGGGATTTGGGACTAATGAAAAACTGTTTTTT CASSPPGFGTNEKLFF
. . TRBJ1-5 TRBV6-1 TGTGCCACACGACAAGTGAATCAGCCCCAGCATTTT CATRQVNQPQHF
TRBD1 once TRBJ1-6 TRBV9 TGTGCCAGCAGCGCCGGGACAGGGGTTTCACCCCTCCACTTT CASSAGTGVSPLHF
TRBD2 . TRBJ2-7 TRBV6-5 TGTGCCAGCAGTTACATGGGCGGGAGCTCCTACGAGCAGTACTTC CASSYMGGSSYEQYF
TRBD1 . TRBJ1-5 TRBV7-2 TGTGCCAGCAGCGAGGGACAGGGGAATCAGCCCCAGCATTTT CASSEGQGNQPQHF
. . TRBJ1-2 TRBV6-5 TGTGCCAGCAGGGGCGGGGGAGGGGGCTACACCTTC CASRGGGGGYTF
. . TRBJ1-2 TRBV19 TGTGCCAGTAAGCAGGGGTTGAACTATGGCTACACCTTC CASKQGLNYGYTF
TRBD2 once TRBJ2-3 TRBV27 TGTGCCAGCAGTCAACTAGGACTAGTCACAGATACGCAGTATTTT CASSQLGLVTDTQYF
. . TRBJ2-7 TRBV20-1 TGCAGTGCCGACAGAGGCGACGAGCAGTACTTC CSADRGDEQYF
TRBD2 few TRBJ2-5 TRBV30 TGTGCCTGGAGTCTGCTAGCGGGGGCCGAAGAGACCCAGTACTTC CAWSLLAGAEETQYF
TRBD1 . TRBJ1-2 TRBV2 TGTGCCAGCAGGTACAGGGGGGATGGCTATGGCTACACCTTC CASRYRGDGYGYTF
TRBD1 many TRBJ2-2 TRBV2 TGTGCCAGCAGTATTGACAGGGGGCATAGCACCGGGGAGCTGTTTTTT CASSIDRGHSTGELFF
. . TRBJ1-2 TRBV6-5 TGTGCCAGCAGTTACTCGGGTAGCCTAAAGACGAATTTTACCTTC CASSYSGSLKTNFTF
. . TRBJ2-3 TRBV6-5 TGTGCCAGCAGCCAAGGGGGCACAGATACGCAGTATTTT CASSQGGTDTQYF
TRBD1 . TRBJ1-2 TRBV5-6 TGTGCCAGCAGCCAGAGACCGGGACAGGGGGCGCTTGGCTACACCTTC CASSQRPGQGALGYTF
. . TRBJ1-2 TRBV10-2 TGCGCCAGCAGTGAATTCCGGAGTAACTATGGCTACACCTTC CASSEFRSNYGYTF
TRBD2 . TRBJ2-1 TRBV4-3 TGCGCCAGCAGCCAAGAGTTAGCGGGGTATTCGAACAATGAGCAGTTCTTC CASSQELAGYSNNEQFF
TRBD1 . TRBJ2-5 TRBV18 TGTGCCAGCTCACCGTTGACAGGGATGTACCAAGAGACCCAGTACTTC CASSPLTGMYQETQYF
. . TRBJ2-5 TRBV6-1 TGTGCCAGCAGTGAAGGGGCCGAAGAGACCCAGTACTTC CASSEGAEETQYF
TRBD2 . TRBJ2-5 TRBV7-9 TGTGCCAGCAGCTTAGCTTTCCTGGGACTAGCGGAAGAGACCCAGTACTTC CASSLAFLGLAEETQYF
. . TRBJ2-3 TRBV13 TGTGCCAGCATGACTGGGGGCCGTTTGTCAGATACGCAGTATTTT CASMTGGRLSDTQYF
TRBD1 . TRBJ2-7 TRBV4-3 TGCGCCAGCAGCCAAGCCGGGACAGCGACCTACGAGCAGTACTTC CASSQAGTATYEQYF
. . TRBJ2-7 TRBV20-1 TGCAGTGCGCAGACAACATACGAGCAGTACTTC CSAQTTYEQYF
TRBD2 . TRBJ2-3 TRBV29-1 TGCAGCGTTGAAGTAGCGGGGGGGGGAGATACGCAGTATTTT CSVEVAGGGDTQYF
. . TRBJ1-5 TRBV10-3 TGTGCCATCAGTGAAACTACTAGCAATCAGCCCCAGCATTTT CAISETTSNQPQHF
TRBD1 . TRBJ1-1 TRBV7-9 TGTGCCAGCAGCAGTTGGACAGGGGGCTACACTGAAGCTTTCTTT CASSSWTGGYTEAFF
. . TRBJ2-2 TRBV5-1 TGCGCCAGCAGCTTCAGGGGCAAGGGGGTGGCCTCGAACACCGGGGAGCTGTTTTTT CASSFRGKGVASNTGELFF
TRBD1 . TRBJ2-5 TRBV10-3 TGTGCCATCAGTGACTCCGGGACAGGGGGAGAGACCCAGTACTTC CAISDSGTGGETQYF
TRBD2 . TRBJ2-3 TRBV4-1 TGCGCCAGCAGCCAACTAGCGGGGGCACCCAATACGCAGTATTTT CASSQLAGAPNTQYF
TRBD2 . TRBJ2-7 TRBV2 TGTGCCAGCAGCTACGGGACTAGCCGAAGCTCCTACGAGCAGTACTTC CASSYGTSRSSYEQYF
TRBD1 . TRBJ1-1 TRBV19 TGTGCCAGTAGTAAAGGACAGGGGGCTCGAGGAACTGAAGCTTTCTTT CASSKGQGARGTEAFF
. . TRBJ2-1 TRBV19 TGTGCCAGTAGTCCCCGACAGGTCAACAATGAGCAGTTCTTC CASSPRQVNNEQFF
. . TRBJ2-2 TRBV19 TGTGCCAGTAGTTTCCTGTCCCCTAGTGACGCGAACACCGGGGAGCTGTTTTTT CASSFLSPSDANTGELFF
TRBD1 . TRBJ1-4 TRBV7-2 TGTGCCAGCAGCTTAGGGACAGGGCTAAATGAAAAACTGTTTTTT CASSLGTGLNEKLFF
. . TRBJ1-4 TRBV18 TGTGCCAGCTCTCCTGGACAGATTCCTGAAAAACTGTTTTTT CASSPGQIPEKLFF
. . TRBJ2-7 TRBV29-1 TGCAGCGTTGGTGAAGGGGAAGCCTACGAGCAGTACTTC CSVGEGEAYEQYF
TRBD2 . TRBJ2-3 TRBV4-1 TGCGCCAGCAGTCTAACTAGCGGGGGTTCAGATACGCAGTATTTT CASSLTSGGSDTQYF
. . TRBJ2-6 TRBV7-2 TGTGCCAGCAGCCGACAGGGAGGTATCCCTGGGGCCAACGTCCTGACTTTC CASSRQGGIPGANVLTF
TRBD1 . TRBJ1-3 TRBV6-5 TGTGCCAGCAGTTACCAGGGGGGCGAGAAGAACACCATATATTTT CASSYQGGEKNTIYF
TRBD2 few TRBJ2-7 TRBV7-9 TGTGCCAGCAGCCAGGGACTAGCGGGGTCTGCCTACGAGCAGTACTTC CASSQGLAGSAYEQYF
TRBD1 . TRBJ1-2 TRBV6-5 TGTGCCAGCAGTTACAACCGGGACAGGGGGCGCGGTGGCTACACCTTC CASSYNRDRGRGGYTF
TRBD1 . TRBJ2-4 TRBV2 TGTGCCAGCAGTGAACGACAGGGGAAGACCAAAAACATTCAGTACTTC CASSERQGKTKNIQYF
. . TRBJ1-4 TRBV4-2 TGTGCCAGCAGCCAAGTTGGGGCGGGAGGGGACGGCAAACTGTTTTTT CASSQVGAGGDGKLFF
TRBD2 . TRBJ2-7 TRBV9 TGTGCCAGCAGCGTGTCCGGGACTAGCGGGGGAGACGAGCAGTACTTC CASSVSGTSGGDEQYF
. . TRBJ1-5 TRBV6-6 TGTGCCAGCAGAAATACAGGGCAGGGTCAGCCCCAGCATTTT CASRNTGQGQPQHF
. . TRBJ2-5 TRBV5-1 TGCGCCAGCAGCCCGCCCAAAGTGGGGGACTGGCAAGAGACCCAGTACTTC CASSPPKVGDWQETQYF
. . TRBJ2-2 TRBV7-9 TGTGCCAGCAGCCACCCCACAGGGAACACCGGGGAGCTGTTTTTT CASSHPTGNTGELFF
. . TRBJ2-3 TRBV11-2 TGTGCCAGCAGCGCGACTAGTTTTGCTACGCAGTATTTT CASSATSFATQYF